Described below is a single T cell receptor (beta chain) sequence and its context. Its antigen is not identified. This sample is drawn from a study of chemoradiotherapy in HPV16-positive cancers. Germline CDR1 is ENHRY and CDR2 is SYGVKD. Germline trimming cut 11 bases from V and 4 bases from J; bases unmatched to any gene: 11. The CDR3 is made up of 14 amino acids. The assay was immunoSEQ multiplex PCR, and TCRdb's table has in-frame clones only and misses some. The sample has about 7,900 clones, 85% to 90% seen once. General study points: In HPV16-positive patients, HPV-responsive T-cell expansion tracked better recurrence-free survival. The functional HPV-specific definition rests on just a couple of HPV16-positive patients. Candidate HPV-specific clones and E7-related TCR motifs grew in tumor during treatment.

The chain links TRBV10-3 to TRBJ1-1, with 9 bases fitting TRBD1. The specimen was blood, collected from a patient who underwent chemoradiotherapy. The origin of this receptor is a human donor with HPV-associated anogenital cancer. The CDR3 sequence is CAAQVDRGSTEAFF. In DNA, the CDR3 is TGTGCCGCCCAGGTGGACAGGGGCAGCACTGAAGCTTTCTTT.